Below, 22 T cell receptor beta chains from the same sample are listed, as sequenced in a study of Graves' ophthalmopathy and Graves' hyperthyroidism. As the template, RNA transcripts were used to amplify TCR beta CDR3 regions. Scientists carried out first-round RT-PCR using HTBI primers and then a second-round multiplex PCR. In TCRdb, the multiplex PCR reads were re-called with MiXCR into one record per CDR3 protein. The sample lists about 740,000 distinct CDR3 sequences, 35% to 50% occurring once. The sequencing input was peripheral blood. Receptor source: an adult man with Graves' ophthalmopathy.

This clonotype has ten or more counts. V and J are TRBV25-1 and TRBJ1-4; the D is unclear. Germline V lookup: CDR1 MGHDK, CDR2 SYGVNS. This CDR3 region has 14 residues. Trimming pared 4 bases from V and 1 base from J, leaving 7 bases between. This CDR3 is CASSGRRTNEKLFF. The CDR3 DNA sequence: TGTGCCAGCAGTGGTCGTCGAACTAATGAAAAACTGTTTTTT.

J is TRBJ2-7 and V is TRBV27; no reliable D call. V lost 0 bases and J 7 bases, leaving 10 bases between the germline ends. The CDR3 is 13 residues long. Looked up from germline, CDR1 is MNHEY and CDR2 is SMNVEV (reference sequence). For the CDR3, the DNA is TGTGCCAGCAGTTTATCCGTCGGATGGGAGCAGTACTTC. Its translation is CASSLSVGWEQYF.

This clonotype occurred many times. The chain is built from TRBV24-1 and TRBJ2-5; D not resolved. The CDR3 has 13 amino acids. The germline V gene encodes CDR1 KGHDR and CDR2 SFDVKD. Trimming took off 1 base at V and 4 bases at J, with 6 bases between the two ends. The CDR3 region is CATSDFWGETQYF. CDR3 nucleotide sequence: TGTGCCACCAGTGATTTCTGGGGAGAGACCCAGTACTTC.

The V and J genes are TRBV14 and TRBJ1-5; 7 bases align to TRBD1. Germline CDR1 reads SGHDN; CDR2 reads FVKESK. The trim removed 0 bases at V and 1 base at J, leaving 0 bases unmatched. The CDR3 runs to 15 residues. The CDR3 is CASSQEQGSNQPQHF. CDR3 bases: TGTGCCAGCAGCCAAGAACAGGGGAGCAATCAGCCCCAGCATTTT. The variable domain in full, completed from reference TRBV14 and TRBJ1-5, reads EAGVTQFPSHSVIEKGQTVTLRCDPISGHDNLYWYRRVMGKEIKFLLHFVKESKQDESGMPNNRFLAERTGGTYSTLKVQPAELEDSGVYFCASSQEQGSNQPQHFGDGTRLSIL.

The chain joins TRBV10-3 to TRBJ2-7; TRBD1 is a possible D gene (6 bases). The CDR3 length is 13 residues. The ends were cut back, 10 bases at V and 3 bases at J, with 16 bases in the middle. Germline lookup yields CDR1 ENHRY and CDR2 SYGVKD. CDR3 amino acids: CASRPSQGYEQYF. The CDR3, as DNA: TGTGCCAGCCGGCCCTCACAGGGCTACGAGCAGTACTTC.

The chain uses TRBV24-1 and TRBJ1-5; TRBD1 agrees at 7 bases. Germline assignment: CDR1 KGHDR and CDR2 SFDVKD. The CDR3 runs to 14 residues. The chain's CDR3 is CAHRTGESNQPQHF. CDR3 sequence (DNA): TGTGCTCACCGGACAGGAGAAAGTAATCAGCCCCAGCATTTT.

This clonotype was picked up many times. This sequence joins TRBV7-9 and TRBJ1-1; D is ambiguous. Between the trimmed V and J ends, which lost 5 bases and 1 base, there was a span of 8 bases. CDR1 and CDR2 (germline): SEHNR, FQNEAQ (reference sequence). The CDR3 sequence is 13 residues long. In nucleotides, the CDR3 is TGTGCCAGCAGCCGCGGGGAGAACACTGAAGCTTTCTTT. The encoded protein is CASSRGENTEAFF.

This clonotype was picked up many times. V and J are TRBV12-3 or TRBV12-4 and TRBJ1-1; no reliable D call. The CDR3 is 11 amino acids. V lost 3 bases to trimming and J lost 11 bases, with 10 bases between them. CDR3 bases: TGTGCCAGCAGTTTTGGGTTGGAGGCTTTCTTT. As protein: CASSFGLEAFF.

A few counts support this clonotype. The rearrangement joins TRBV24-1 to TRBJ1-5, with TRBD1 identical over 9 bases. The CDR3 totals 14 residues. The V and J ends lost 11 bases and 6 bases, in that order; junction bases with no gene match: 10. Germline V gene lookup returns CDR1 KGHDR and CDR2 SFDVKD. CDR3 DNA sequence: TGTGCCAGCAGGCCGGGACAGGGAGGTCAGCCCCAGCATTTT. It translates to CASRPGQGGQPQHF.

J is TRBJ1-5 and V is TRBV7-9, with D unresolved. CDR3 length: 17 residues. Germline V CDR1 and CDR2: SEHNR, FQNEAQ (reference sequence). V was cut by 5 bases and J by 0 bases, with 17 bases left in between. DNA of the CDR3: TGTGCCAGCAGCCAAATATTGGCAGGAGATAGCAATCAGCCCCAGCATTTT. It translates to CASSQILAGDSNQPQHF.

About this clonotype itself: At one end, the junction sequence differs from germline, possibly due to a read error. The gene calls are TRBV10-3 and TRBJ1-1; maybe TRBD1 (6 bases). The CDR3 is 15 amino acids. CDR1 and CDR2 (germline): ENHRY, SYGVKD. DNA for the CDR3: TGTGCCAGCAGTTATCCAGGGAGGGGGGTCACTGAAGCTTTCTTT. This sequence encodes CASSYPGRGVTEAFF.

The CDR3 nucleotides read TGCAGCGCCTCCTGGACGTGGGAAAAACTGTTTTTT. This sequence encodes CSASWTWEKLFF. This chain connects TRBV29-1 to TRBJ1-4; unclear D gene. Trimming took 7 bases from V and 8 from J, leaving 14 bases between them. Germline CDR1 SQVTM, CDR2 ANQGSEA. The length of the CDR3 is 12 residues. Combining the CDR3 with reference TRBV29-1 and TRBJ1-4 gives the whole variable domain SAVISQKPSRDICQRGTSLTIQCQVDSQVTMMFWYRQQPGQSLTLIATANQGSEATYESGFVIDKFPISRPNLTFSTLTVSNMSPEDSSIYLCSASWTWEKLFFGSGTQLSVL.

A remark on this clonotype: Its ends do not fully match the called genes, so a read error is possible. The chain joins TRBV7-9 to TRBJ2-7; D not resolved. The CDR3 has 13 residues. Germline CDR1 and CDR2: SEHNR and FQNEAQ (reference sequence). CDR3 residues: CASRLGRQYEQYF. DNA for the CDR3: TGTGCCAGCCGCTTGGGCAGACAATACGAGCAGTACTTC. Looking up the rest from reference TRBV7-9 and TRBJ2-7 gives the full variable domain: DTGVSQNPRHKITKRGQNVTFRCDPISEHNRLYWYRQTLGQGPEFLTYFQNEAQLEKSRLLSDRFSAERPKGSFSTLEIQRTEQGDSAMYLCASRLGRQYEQYFGPGTRLTVT.

The chain has TRBV2 and TRBJ1-5; D not certain. Germline assignment: CDR1 SNHLY and CDR2 FYNNEI. The CDR3 runs to 15 residues. Trimming shortened V by 4 bases and J by 0 bases, and 10 bases separated the two germline ends. The DNA of the CDR3 is TGTGCCAGCAGTGGAAATACACATAGCAATCAGCCCCAGCATTTT. Amino acids: CASSGNTHSNQPQHF.

This clonotype was seen only a few times. This chain links TRBV4-1 with TRBJ2-7, with 12 bases lining up with TRBD2. Germline values: CDR1 MGHRA, CDR2 YSYEKL. The CDR3 extends over 17 amino acids. V lost 1 base, J lost 3 bases, and 7 bases stayed unmatched. In DNA form, the CDR3 reads TGCGCCAGCAGCCAAGGGGTAGCGACTAGCGGGAGCTACGAGCAGTACTTC. It specifies CASSQGVATSGSYEQYF.

Ten or more counts support this clonotype. J is TRBJ2-5 and V is TRBV7-8; D is possibly TRBD1 or TRBD2 (5 bases each). Per the germline V gene, CDR1 is SGHVS and CDR2 is FQNEAQ. Trimming took 2 bases from V and 5 from J, leaving 9 bases between them. This CDR3 comprises 13 residues. CDR3 in DNA: TGTGCCAGCAGCTTAACCAGGGAGGAGACCCAGTACTTC. It is translated as CASSLTREETQYF.

CDR3: CASSFGWRGEQETQYF. CDR3 bases: TGTGCCAGCAGCTTCGGGTGGCGGGGGGAACAAGAGACCCAGTACTTC. The rearrangement joins TRBV5-6 to TRBJ2-5; 8 nucleotides agree with TRBD2. Germline loops: CDR1 SGHDT, CDR2 YYEEEE. Trimming removed 2 bases from V and 2 bases from J; junction bases left unmatched: 8. CDR3 length: 16 amino acids.

The rearrangement links TRBV12-3 or TRBV12-4 to TRBJ2-5; TRBD2 matches at 8 bases. This CDR3 comprises 14 residues. The ends lost 3 bases at V and 5 bases at J; junction bases unmatched: 5. The CDR3 protein is CASSLSGGLETQYF. CDR3 bases: TGTGCCAGCAGTTTGTCGGGGGGGCTGGAGACCCAGTACTTC.

This clonotype came up a few times. The chain is built from TRBV13 and TRBJ2-5; 10 bases agree with TRBD2. The CDR3 has 15 amino acids. Germline CDR1 reads PRHDT; CDR2 reads FYEKMQ (reference sequence). V shed 6 bases, J shed 2 bases, and the junction held 6 bases outside the gene matches. The CDR3 loop reads CASSLGLAKQETQYF. The CDR3 DNA sequence: TGTGCCAGCAGTTTGGGACTAGCGAAACAAGAGACCCAGTACTTC.

This clonotype was detected only a few times. At one end, the junction sequence differs from germline, possibly due to a read error. The chain employs TRBV7-9 and TRBJ1-2, with D possibly being TRBD1 (6 bases). CDR3 length: 17 residues. The germline V gene encodes CDR1 SEHNR and CDR2 FQNEAQ (reference sequence). As DNA, the CDR3 is TGTGCCAACAGCTTACAGGGCGATGGGGGCGGGGACTATGGCTACACCTTC. Translation: CANSLQGDGGGDYGYTF.

The chain employs TRBV19 and TRBJ1-3; TRBD1 might be the D (5 bases). This CDR3 comprises 15 residues. Trimming left V 3 bases short and J 5 bases short, with 14 bases between. Germline V gene sequence: CDR1 LNHDA, CDR2 SQIVND (reference sequence). The CDR3: CASSMSDSTRNTIYF. The DNA for the CDR3 is TGTGCCAGTAGTATGTCCGACAGTACGAGAAACACCATATATTTT.

The genes are TRBV28 and TRBJ2-5, with 9 bases fitting TRBD2. Germline V lookup: CDR1 MDHEN, CDR2 SYDVKM. This CDR3 is built from 18 residues. The ends lost 4 bases at V and 5 bases at J; junction bases unmatched: 17. CDR3 protein: CASSYLVAGGRAGETQYF. In DNA, the CDR3 is TGTGCCAGCAGTTATCTCGTGGCGGGCGGGAGGGCCGGTGAGACCCAGTACTTC.